This is a list of T cell receptor beta chains from one sample in a study of technical replicates of blood from a handful of donors. Using immunoSEQ multiplex PCR, the repertoire was profiled, and TCRdb retains in-frame clones only, with some absent. The sample lists approximately 76,000 clones; 65% to 90% were seen once. Sequences were obtained from PBMCs. These receptor sequences come from a human donor in good health. Some clones in this sample may be carry-over from other donors' samples. Each CDR3 is given with its conserved first and last residue. A D gene is named only where the DNA matches it firmly. Clone size, where shown, is once, few, many, or a class for clones that have expanded.

clone_size | j_call | v_call | d_call | cdr3_aa | cdr3_nt
NA | TRBJ2-7 | TRBV29-1 | NA | CSVRVREQYF | TGCAGCGTTCGAGTCCGGGAGCAGTACTTC
NA | TRBJ1-2 | TRBV7-9 | TRBD1 | CASSLGQGPDYGYTF | TGTGCCAGCAGCTTAGGACAGGGGCCAGACTATGGCTACACCTTC
NA | TRBJ1-2 | TRBV6-5 | NA | CASSSSGGQIYGYTF | TGTGCCAGCAGTTCCTCCGGGGGGCAGATCTATGGCTACACCTTC
NA | TRBJ2-1 | TRBV20-1 | NA | CSARGTGQFF | TGCAGTGCTAGAGGGACTGGGCAGTTCTTC
NA | TRBJ1-2 | TRBV29-1 | NA | CSVDLGGAGSGYTF | TGCAGCGTTGATCTGGGGGGGGCAGGGAGTGGCTACACCTTC
NA | TRBJ2-3 | TRBV4-2 | TRBD2 | CASSQEASGALTDTQYF | TGTGCCAGCAGCCAAGAAGCTAGCGGGGCCCTCACAGATACGCAGTATTTT
NA | TRBJ1-1 | TRBV27 | NA | CASGVGRTGKMNTEAFF | TGTGCCAGCGGAGTGGGCCGAACAGGGAAAATGAACACTGAAGCTTTCTTT
NA | TRBJ2-1 | TRBV5-1 | TRBD2 | CASALISGGARNEQFF | TGCGCCAGCGCCCTCATTAGCGGGGGGGCAAGGAATGAGCAGTTCTTC
NA | TRBJ1-6 | TRBV9 | NA | CASSLLDAGASPLHF | TGTGCCAGCAGCCTACTTGACGCGGGGGCTTCACCCCTCCACTTT
NA | TRBJ2-7 | TRBV7-9 | NA | CASSLSGTGSTEQYF | TGTGCCAGCAGCCTTAGTGGTACAGGTAGTACCGAGCAGTACTTC
NA | TRBJ1-4 | TRBV6-6 | TRBD1 | CASSIRDRNEKLFF | TGTGCCAGCAGTATCCGGGACAGAAATGAAAAACTGTTTTTT
NA | TRBJ2-1 | TRBV15 | TRBD2 | CATSRGDGSGRTYNEQFF | TGTGCCACCAGCAGAGGGGACGGTAGCGGGAGGACGTACAATGAGCAGTTCTTC
NA | TRBJ2-7 | TRBV4-2 | TRBD1 | CASSQESGQGYEQYF | TGTGCCAGCAGCCAAGAGTCGGGACAGGGGTACGAGCAGTACTTC
NA | TRBJ2-1 | TRBV5-8 | TRBD2 | CASSFPVGGSYNEQFF | TGTGCCAGCAGCTTCCCTGTGGGAGGGTCCTACAATGAGCAGTTCTTC
NA | TRBJ2-1 | TRBV13 | TRBD2 | CASSLVGLAGGQGEQFF | TGTGCCAGCAGCCTCGTAGGACTAGCGGGAGGCCAGGGTGAGCAGTTCTTC
NA | TRBJ2-3 | TRBV7-8 | NA | CASSRQGSDTQYF | TGTGCCAGCAGCCGGCAGGGCTCCGATACGCAGTATTTT
NA | TRBJ2-2 | TRBV29-1 | TRBD2 | CSVRIAGNTGELFF | TGCAGCGTGAGAATAGCGGGGAACACCGGGGAGCTGTTTTTT
NA | TRBJ2-1 | TRBV10-3 | TRBD2 | CAISGSSGNNEQFF | TGTGCCATCAGTGGGTCTAGCGGTAACAATGAGCAGTTCTTC
few | TRBJ1-2 | TRBV29-1 | NA | CSGWRLVNGYTF | TGCAGCGGCTGGCGACTAGTCAATGGCTACACCTTC
few | TRBJ2-2 | TRBV5-1 | NA | CASSSQGTGELFF | TGCGCCAGCAGCTCGCAGGGGACCGGGGAGCTGTTTTTT